This TCR beta chain originates from a study of shared clonotypes between healthy human individuals. With regard to this clone: What it binds is unknown.

Study-wide results and limits: Only blood underwent sampling, and tissue repertoires likely differ.

Replicate PCRs run on sorted subsets employed around 200 ng DNA, approximately 30,000 T cell genomes. Assay: immunoSEQ multiplex PCR; the TCRdb copy retains only in-frame clones and omits some. The sample includes about 380,000 clones, 96% seen only once; the top ten take around 0.29%. The TCR was taken from a man aged 30 to 39 in good health. Material: memory CD8+ T cells sorted from blood. Regarding subset: CD45RO+ cells pooled with CCR7-negative TemRA cells.

The CDR3 loop is CASAYRGHVEKLFF. CDR3 sequence (DNA): TGTGCCAGCGCTTACAGGGGGCATGTTGAAAAACTGTTTTTT. The chain joins TRBV28 to TRBJ1-4; 9 bases agree with TRBD1. The CDR3 length is 14 residues. V was pared by 8 bases and J by 7 bases, with 8 bases of the junction left unmatched. CDR1 is MDHEN and CDR2 is SYDVKM in the germline V gene.